Presented here are 15 T cell receptor beta chains from one specimen sequenced in a study of OX40 agonist ivuxolimab in advanced cancers. The data were produced by immunoSEQ multiplex PCR, yet TCRdb's version contains in-frame clones alone and is incomplete. This sample yields around 62,000 clones, of which 86% are seen a single time; roughly 1.1% belongs to the top ten. Material: CD4+ or CD8+ T cells sorted from blood, obtained in a trial of the OX40 agonist ivuxolimab. Receptor source: an adult with an advanced solid tumor such as melanoma, head and neck, liver or kidney cancer.

Only one count was recorded for this clone. V gene TRBV4-3 combines with J gene TRBJ1-6, with 7 bases fitting TRBD1. The V and J ends lost 4 bases and 9 bases, in that order; junction bases with no gene match: 6. Germline CDR1 is LGHNA and CDR2 is YSLEER. The CDR3 runs 14 residues. Here the CDR3 reads CASSRGGAGSPLHF. The CDR3 coding sequence is TGCGCCAGCAGCCGAGGGGGCGCGGGTTCACCCCTCCACTTT.

This clone was seen a few times. This chain's CDR3 is CASSKFADSYEQYF. CDR3 nucleotide sequence: TGTGCCAGTAGTAAGTTTGCGGACTCCTACGAGCAGTACTTC. V and J are TRBV19 and TRBJ2-7, with D uncertain. Between the trimmed V and J ends, which lost 4 bases and 0 bases, there was a span of 10 bases. The V gene's germline CDR1 is LNHDA and CDR2 SQIVND (reference sequence). The CDR3 consists of 14 residues.

V gene TRBV18 combines with J gene TRBJ1-1, with unresolved D. The CDR3 has 16 residues. CDR1 is KGHSH, CDR2 LQKENI, per germline. Trimming left V 1 base short and J 0 bases short, with 12 bases between. CDR3 nucleotide sequence: TGTGCCAGCTCACCACAAGGTGGGAATTTGAACACTGAAGCTTTCTTT. This sequence encodes CASSPQGGNLNTEAFF.

Only one count was recorded for this clone. The J gene is TRBJ1-1, the V gene TRBV5-1; unclear D gene. This CDR3 is 16 amino acids long. The ends were cut back, 0 bases at V and 1 base at J, with 13 bases in the middle. Germline V gives CDR1 SGHRS, CDR2 YFSETQ. CDR3 sequence: CASSLEVQLGNTEAFF. The CDR3, as DNA: TGCGCCAGCAGCTTGGAAGTGCAACTAGGGAACACTGAAGCTTTCTTT.

The CDR3 coding sequence is TGTGCCAGCAGCCTGGGACTTATCAGGAATGAGCAGTTCTTC. Translation gives CASSLGLIRNEQFF. The rearrangement uses TRBV7-9 and TRBJ2-1; TRBD2 might be the D (6 bases). Looked up from germline, CDR1 is SEHNR and CDR2 is FQNEAQ (reference sequence). Trimming took 5 bases from V and 7 from J, leaving 15 bases between them. There are 14 residues in the CDR3.

The chain uses TRBV18 and TRBJ1-4; D unresolved. The ends were cut back, 0 bases at V and 4 bases at J, with 12 bases in the middle. This CDR3 spans 16 amino acids. CDR1 and CDR2 from the germline V gene are KGHSH and LQKENI. CDR3 nucleotide sequence: TGTGCCAGCTCACCACCAGACGGGGAGAATAATGAAAAACTGTTTTTT. Its translation: CASSPPDGENNEKLFF.

V usage is TRBV5-6 and J usage is TRBJ2-1, with 9 bases matching TRBD2. In germline, CDR1 is SGHDT, CDR2 YYEEEE. J was trimmed by 5 bases and V by 10 bases; bases with no gene match: 10. The CDR3 has 14 amino acids. CDR3 sequence reads: CARTLTSGDNEQFF. The CDR3 region has the DNA TGTGCCCGCACCTTGACTAGCGGAGACAATGAGCAGTTCTTC.

J is TRBJ2-7 and V is TRBV6-6; 7 bases map to TRBD1. V gave up 2 bases and J gave up 3 bases; unmatched junction bases: 10. CDR3 length: 16 residues. Germline lookup yields CDR1 MNHNY and CDR2 SVGAGI (reference sequence). The CDR3 region has the DNA TGTGCCAGCAGTTACGGACAGGCAGGGATGAGCTACGAGCAGTACTTC. Translated: CASSYGQAGMSYEQYF.

This CDR3 is CATSSFLRAGGSDTQYF. The CDR3 DNA reads TGTGCCACCAGCAGCTTCCTAAGGGCGGGAGGGTCAGATACGCAGTATTTT. The rearrangement links TRBV15 to TRBJ2-3; 9 bases line up with TRBD2. V shed 3 bases and J 4 bases; nucleotides not matched to a gene: 11. This CDR3 is 17 amino acids long. The germline V gene encodes CDR1 LNHNV and CDR2 YYDKDF (reference sequence). The full variable domain, completed using reference TRBV15 and TRBJ2-3, is DAMVIQNPRYQVTQFGKPVTLSCSQTLNHNVMYWYQQKSSQAPKLLFHYYDKDFNNEADTPDNFQSRRPNTSFCFLDIRSPGLGDTAMYLCATSSFLRAGGSDTQYFGPGTRLTVL.

This clone has just one count. This chain uses TRBV7-3 with TRBJ2-3; weak D call: TRBD1 (6 bases). Trimming removed 5 bases at V and 0 bases at J, with 9 bases between. The CDR3 totals 14 residues. Germline CDR1 and CDR2: SGHTA and FQGTGA. The CDR3 DNA is TGTGCCAGCAGCCCTACAGGGAGCACAGATACGCAGTATTTT. Amino acid sequence: CASSPTGSTDTQYF. Looking up the rest from reference TRBV7-3 and TRBJ2-3 gives the full variable domain: GAGVSQTPSNKVTEKGKYVELRCDPISGHTALYWYRQSLGQGPEFLIYFQGTGAADDSGLPNDRFFAVRPEGSVSTLKIQRTERGDSAVYLCASSPTGSTDTQYFGPGTRLTVL.

The rearrangement links TRBV5-6 to TRBJ2-7; 8 bases agree with TRBD2. CDR3 length equals 16 residues. V was pared by 1 base and J by 3 bases, with 9 bases of the junction left unmatched. CDR1 is SGHDT and CDR2 is YYEEEE in the germline V gene. The CDR3 bases are TGTGCCAGCAGCTTGCCCTCCAGCGGGAGAGGCTACGAGCAGTACTTC. Its protein is CASSLPSSGRGYEQYF.

The gene calls are TRBV28 and TRBJ2-3; D call uncertain. The V gene lost 3 bases and the J gene lost 6 bases, with 10 bases spanning the gap. The CDR3 extends over 13 amino acids. Germline CDR1 is MDHEN and CDR2 is SYDVKM. This CDR3 is CASSLHQSDTQYF. In DNA, the CDR3 is TGTGCCAGCAGTTTGCACCAGTCTGATACGCAGTATTTT.

The chain's CDR3 is CAWSVLLGQFF. The CDR3 nucleotides read TGTGCCTGGAGTGTACTATTAGGGCAGTTCTTC. The gene calls are TRBV30 and TRBJ2-1; D is undetermined. CDR1 is GTSNPN, CDR2 SVGIG, per germline (reference sequence). The CDR3 consists of 11 residues. The V and J ends lost 0 bases and 12 bases respectively, with 9 bases between them. The full variable domain, its missing parts supplied by reference TRBV30 and TRBJ2-1, is SQTIHQWPATLVQPVGSPLSLECTVEGTSNPNLYWYRQAAGRGLQLLFYSVGIGQISSEVPQNLSASRPQDRQFILSSKKLLLSDSGFYLCAWSVLLGQFFGPGTRLTVL.

V gene TRBV5-1 combines with J gene TRBJ2-7; maybe TRBD2 (6 bases). The ends were cut back, 0 bases at V and 9 bases at J, with 22 bases in the middle. The CDR3 extends over 16 amino acids. Germline assignment: CDR1 SGHRS and CDR2 YFSETQ. In nucleotides, the CDR3 is TGCGCCAGCAGCTTGGCCGCCGGGGAGGTACGACGTTTGCAGTACTTC. Translated: CASSLAAGEVRRLQYF.

The genes are TRBV28 and TRBJ2-2; TRBD1 or TRBD2 may be the D gene (5 bases each). Looked up from germline, CDR1 is MDHEN and CDR2 is SYDVKM. Trimming took off 11 bases at V and 1 base at J, with 8 bases between the two ends. The CDR3 is 12 amino acids. Here the CDR3 reads CAGGVNTGELFF. The CDR3 DNA reads as TGTGCCGGGGGAGTGAACACCGGGGAGCTGTTTTTT.